These T cell receptor beta chains were read from a single sample in a study of tumor-infiltrating lymphocytes in primary liver carcinoma. Each CDR3 protein is one row after TCRdb ran MiXCR on the multiplex PCR reads. The data contain about 37,000 distinct CDR3 sequences, roughly 73% of them seen just once; the ten biggest clones take up 35% to 45%. Sequenced input: tumor-adjacent normal liver tissue. The receptors here all came from a man in his forties or fifties with primary liver carcinoma and hepatitis B virus infection. The CDR3 runs from the conserved cysteine through the conserved F or W. A D gene is named only where the DNA matches it firmly. Rows give clone size only sometimes, using once, few, many, or a class for an expanded clone.

>TRBV11-2|TRBJ2-4|NA|14|NA
TGTGCCAGCAGCTTAAGCGCTGGCGGTAACATTCGGTACTTT
CASSLSAGGNIRYF
>TRBV29-1|TRBJ2-2|once|15|NA
TGCACCGTTGTAATGGGAAACGTGAACACCGGGGAGCTGTTTTTT
CTVVMGNVNTGELFF
>TRBV11-2|TRBJ2-7|NA|14|NA
TGTGCCAGCAGTTCTAACAGGAACTCATACGAGCAGAACTTC
CASSSNRNSYEQNF
>TRBV10-3|TRBJ2-1|once|16|NA
TGTGCCATCAGAGACCTGCCGATTGTCTCATACAATGAGCAGTTCTTC
CAIRDLPIVSYNEQFF
>TRBV5-1|TRBJ1-6|NA|16|NA
TGCGCCAGCAGCGACAGCCTGACTTGGCATAATTCACCCCTCCACTTT
CASSDSLTWHNSPLHF
>TRBV6-1|TRBJ2-7|NA|17|TRBD2
TGTGCCAGAAGTCGACTAGCGGGAGCGAAATCGGCCTACGAGCAGTATTTC
CARSRLAGAKSAYEQYF
>TRBV11-3|TRBJ2-3|NA|13|NA
TGTGACAGCAGCTCTCTATCTGGGGATACGCAGTATTTT
CDSSSLSGDTQYF
>TRBV6-5|TRBJ2-2|NA|15|NA
TGTGCCAGCAGCTATCAGGGCAGGGTCACCGTGGAGCTGTTTTTT
CASSYQGRVTVELFF
>TRBV11-1|TRBJ2-4|NA|17|TRBD2
TGTGCCTGCAGTTTTCCAGGGACTAGCGGGACCAAAAACATTCAGTACTTC
CACSFPGTSGTKNIQYF
>TRBV4-2|TRBJ2-2|medium-sized|17|TRBD2
TGTGCCAGCAGCCAAGGGGGCCTAGCGGGAGATTTCGGGGAGCTGTTTTTT
CASSQGGLAGDFGELFF
>TRBV6-2/TRBV6-3|TRBJ2-3|NA|12|NA
TGCGTCAGCAGGCCCTCTGCGGATACGCAATATTTT
CVSRPSADTQYF
>TRBV4-3|TRBJ2-7|NA|16|NA
TGCGCCAGTAGCCAAGATGTGGGTCTTGCGAAAAACGAGCAGTACTTC
CASSQDVGLAKNEQYF
>TRBV6-1|TRBJ1-1|NA|12|NA
TGTGCCAAACAGAAGGTGAACACTGAAGCTTTCTTT
CAKQKVNTEAFF
>TRBV29-1|TRBJ2-7|NA|12|NA
TGCAACGTTGATGCTGGTCGGGGAGAGCAGTACTTC
CNVDAGRGEQYF
>TRBV2|TRBJ2-1|NA|15|NA
TGTGCCAGCTGTGGGGGCGGACTCTCCTACAATGAGCAGTTCTTC
CASCGGGLSYNEQFF
>TRBV7-9|TRBJ2-7|NA|14|NA
TGTGCCGGCAGGTCCTCCGGGACTCCCTCCGAGCAGTACTTC
CAGRSSGTPSEQYF
>TRBV29-1|TRBJ2-7|NA|16|NA
TGTAGCGCCATAACATCTGGGACCGCCTCTCCCTACGAGCAGTACTTC
CSAITSGTASPYEQYF
>TRBV13|TRBJ2-1|NA|16|NA
TGTGCCAGCAGTTTAGGGGACCTGGGAGGGGGCAATGAGCAGTTCTTC
CASSLGDLGGGNEQFF
>TRBV12-5|TRBJ2-1|NA|16|TRBD2
TGTGCTAGTGATCCAGAGACTAGCGGGGCCCACATTGAGCAGTTCTTC
CASDPETSGAHIEQFF
>TRBV28|TRBJ2-6|many|16|TRBD1
TGTGCCACCGCCCCAGGGGGCGTCTCTGGGGCCAACGTCCTGACTTTC
CATAPGGVSGANVLTF
>TRBV6-1|TRBJ2-5|medium-sized|18|NA
TGTGCCAGCAGTGAAAATTTAATGGGGGCGGCCGTTGGAGAGACCCAGTACTTC
CASSENLMGAAVGETQYF
>TRBV6-1|TRBJ2-1|NA|15|NA
TGTGCCAGCGGTGAGGAAGCAGGAGGATACAATGAGCAGTTCTTC
CASGEEAGGYNEQFF
>TRBV5-6|TRBJ1-2|NA|14|NA
TGTGTCAGCAGTGGCCGGGACGTCGAGCATGGCTACTCCTTC
CVSSGRDVEHGYSF